A single T cell receptor (beta chain) is shown here with its context. This entry is derived from a study of blood T cell repertoires in COVID-19. Study context: The cDNA or gDNA used as material had been derived from T cells, B-cell-depleted T cells, or PBMCs.

This CDR3 is 15 amino acids long. Germline CDR1 reads MNHEY; CDR2 reads SVGAGI. Trimming shortened V by 2 bases and J by 0 bases, and 9 bases separated the two germline ends. Generated by immunoSEQ multiplex PCR, the TCRdb table keeps only in-frame clones and is missing some. The table records a few hundred thousand clones, roughly 85% of them present only once. The receptor comes from a man in his forties who had recovered from COVID-19. V is TRBV6-5 and J is TRBJ2-3; D is uncertain. Sequenced input: PBMCs or T cells enriched from blood (not recorded which). The CDR3 reads CASSYGATSTDTQYF. The CDR3 nucleotides read TGTGCCAGCAGTTACGGAGCCACTAGCACAGATACGCAGTATTTT.